Here is one TCR beta chain with its context. Germline CDR1 is SEHNR and CDR2 is FQNEAQ (reference sequence). This CDR3 has 14 residues. The germline V and J ends were trimmed by 1 base and 5 bases, with 11 bases remaining between them. The data belong to a study of shared T cell receptors in the human thymus. The data were produced by immunoSEQ multiplex PCR, yet TCRdb's version contains in-frame clones alone and is incomplete. The sample carries approximately 760,000 clones, roughly 88% recorded once. These records were also assigned to another study, of human thymus T cells. That paper adds: Donation came from healthy Finnish infants having corrective surgery for congenital heart defects. Thymic and blood repertoires showed apparently biased V and J gene usage.

The receptor was derived from a girl less than two years old with a congenital heart defect. The V call is TRBV7-9, the J call TRBJ1-1; D possibly corresponds to TRBD1 (6 bases). Sequencing was performed on thymocytes. Here the CDR3 reads CASSLDRVGTEAFF. The CDR3 DNA sequence: TGTGCCAGCAGCTTAGACAGGGTGGGGACTGAAGCTTTCTTT.